The 14 T cell receptor beta chains in this list originate from one sample, sequenced in a study of cytomegalovirus exposure and HLA in healthy donors. Here immunoSEQ multiplex PCR was the method, and the copy in TCRdb shows in-frame clones only, minus some. The sample records approximately 120,000 clones, approximately 94% being singletons. Sequences were obtained from PBMCs. The receptors were gathered from a woman aged 18-35 years in good health and CMV-seronegative.

This clone was seen a single time. CDR3 residues: CASSLFSANTYNEQFF. The CDR3 coding sequence is TGTGCCAGCAGTTTATTCAGCGCAAACACTTACAATGAGCAGTTCTTC. The chain couples TRBV28 to TRBJ2-1; D gene uncertain. This CDR3 comprises 16 residues. CDR1 is MDHEN, CDR2 SYDVKM, per germline. V gave up 1 base and J gave up 4 bases, with 14 bases separating them.

The chain links TRBV4-2 to TRBJ2-3, with 7 positions matching TRBD2. This CDR3 contains 15 residues. Germline-derived CDR1 and CDR2 are LGHNA and YNFKEQ. Losses at the gene ends were 3 bases for V and 2 bases for J; bases not matched to a gene: 5. This chain's CDR3 is CASSHGSGTTDTQYF. CDR3 bases: TGTGCCAGCAGCCACGGAAGCGGGACCACAGATACGCAGTATTTT.

The rearrangement joins TRBV9 to TRBJ2-5, with 13 nucleotides matching TRBD2. V was clipped by 3 bases and J by 3 bases; unmatched bases: 23. The CDR3 has 22 amino acids. Germline CDR1 SGDLS, CDR2 YYNGEE. CDR3 amino acids: CASSAGTGTSGATQPNKETQYF. For the CDR3, the DNA is TGTGCCAGCAGCGCCGGGACAGGGACTAGCGGGGCCACCCAACCAAATAAAGAGACCCAGTACTTC.

V gene TRBV25-1 combines with J gene TRBJ2-7; 8 positions match TRBD2. The CDR3 totals 14 residues. The germline V gene has CDR1 MGHDK and CDR2 SYGVNS. J was trimmed by 9 bases and V by 2 bases; bases with no gene match: 9. CDR3 bases: TGTGCCAGCAGTGAACCCGGGAGGGGCGCTGGGCAGTACTTC. Its translation: CASSEPGRGAGQYF.

CDR3 region: CASSLNGRANEQYF. DNA for the CDR3: TGCGCCAGCAGCTTGAACGGGAGGGCGAACGAGCAGTACTTC. The gene calls are TRBV5-1 and TRBJ2-7; 8 positions agree with TRBD2. CDR3 size: 14 residues. CDR1 SGHRS and CDR2 YFSETQ come from the germline V gene. The J segment lost 5 bases and the V segment lost 1 base, leaving 5 bases of the junction unmatched.

The J gene is TRBJ1-1, the V gene TRBV28, with D hard to call. The CDR3 runs to 13 residues. V was cut by 7 bases and J by 1 base, with 10 bases left in between. Germline V gives CDR1 MDHEN, CDR2 SYDVKM. CDR3 sequence reads: CASKNRENTEAFF. The CDR3 nucleotides are TGTGCCAGCAAAAACCGAGAGAACACTGAAGCTTTCTTT.

The chain combines TRBV7-9 with TRBJ2-1, with 8 bases matching TRBD2. Germline assignment: CDR1 SEHNR and CDR2 FQNEAQ (reference sequence). This CDR3 region has 16 residues. J lost 8 bases, V lost 6 bases, and 15 bases had no gene match. The chain's CDR3 is CASSPISGISSDEQFF. CDR3 nucleotides: TGTGCCAGCAGTCCCATTAGCGGGATTAGTTCGGATGAGCAGTTCTTC.

This clone was found a few times. The chain carries TRBV20-1 and TRBJ2-3, with a possible D match to TRBD2 (7 bases). The V gene's germline CDR1 is DFQATT and CDR2 SNEGSKA (reference sequence). The CDR3 is 11 amino acids. The CDR3 DNA sequence: TGCGGGGCGCGGGGGCTTGATACGCAGTATTTT. Residues: CGARGLDTQYF.

The J gene is TRBJ1-3, the V gene TRBV2, with TRBD1 matching 8 bases. With 8 bases clipped from V and 2 bases from J, the junction kept 5 bases outside the gene matches. This CDR3 is built from 14 residues. Germline lookup yields CDR1 SNHLY and CDR2 FYNNEI. CDR3 sequence: CASHQGAPGNTIYF. CDR3 coding DNA: TGTGCCAGCCACCAGGGGGCCCCTGGAAACACCATATATTTT.

This clone occurred once. The chain joins TRBV7-9 to TRBJ1-1; TRBD1 might be the D (6 bases). The V end was cut by 5 bases, the J end by 0 bases, with 13 bases between. The CDR3 spans 15 residues. Per germline, CDR1 SEHNR and CDR2 FQNEAQ (reference sequence). CDR3 sequence (DNA): TGTGCCAGCAGCCCGGGGCAGGGGCTGAACACTGAAGCTTTCTTT. Translation gives CASSPGQGLNTEAFF. Together with reference TRBV7-9 and TRBJ1-1, the CDR3 gives the full variable domain: DTGVSQNPRHKITKRGQNVTFRCDPISEHNRLYWYRQTLGQGPEFLTYFQNEAQLEKSRLLSDRFSAERPKGSFSTLEIQRTEQGDSAMYLCASSPGQGLNTEAFFGQGTRLTVV.

This clone showed up just a few times. The chain joins TRBV18 to TRBJ2-7; 8 positions agree with TRBD1. The CDR3 totals 15 residues. With V trimmed by 5 bases and J by 4 bases, 10 bases remained unmatched. CDR1 and CDR2 from the germline V gene are KGHSH and LQKENI. The CDR3 loop reads CASSVGQGQPYEQYF. As DNA, the CDR3 is TGTGCCAGCTCAGTTGGACAGGGCCAACCTTACGAGCAGTACTTC.

This chain links TRBV7-3 with TRBJ2-7; 14 nucleotides line up with TRBD2. CDR3 length: 17 residues. CDR1 and CDR2 from the germline V gene are SGHTA and FQGTGA. V lost 5 bases, J lost 5 bases, and 11 bases stayed unmatched. The CDR3 nucleotides are TGTGCCAGCAGCATCGGGGGACTAGCGGGAGTTCCGGACGAGCAGTACTTC. Its protein product is CASSIGGLAGVPDEQYF.

J is TRBJ1-5 and V is TRBV2, with 9 bases matching TRBD1. Trimming removed 3 bases from V and 7 bases from J; junction bases left unmatched: 7. This CDR3 comprises 15 residues. Germline V gene sequence: CDR1 SNHLY, CDR2 FYNNEI. The CDR3 DNA reads TGTGCCAGCAGTGAGGGACAGGGACCGGGACAGCCCCAGCATTTT. As protein: CASSEGQGPGQPQHF.

V gene TRBV18 combines with J gene TRBJ1-1; TRBD1 matches 7 bases. The V gene end was trimmed by 1 base and the J gene end by 7 bases; junction bases not matched to a gene: 6. The CDR3 has 14 residues. CDR1 is KGHSH and CDR2 is LQKENI in the germline V gene. The CDR3 DNA is TGTGCCAGCTCACCACAGACAGGGCTGAGTGAAGCTTTCTTT. Translated, it gives CASSPQTGLSEAFF.